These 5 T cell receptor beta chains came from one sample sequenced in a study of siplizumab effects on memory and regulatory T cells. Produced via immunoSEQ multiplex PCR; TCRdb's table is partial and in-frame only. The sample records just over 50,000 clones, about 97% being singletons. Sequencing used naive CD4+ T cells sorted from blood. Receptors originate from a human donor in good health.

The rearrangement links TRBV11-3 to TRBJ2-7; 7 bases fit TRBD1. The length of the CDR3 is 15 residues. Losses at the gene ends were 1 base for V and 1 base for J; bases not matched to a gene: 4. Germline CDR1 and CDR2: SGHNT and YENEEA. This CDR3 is CASSLGGTESYEQYF. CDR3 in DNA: TGTGCCAGCAGCTTAGGAGGGACAGAGTCCTACGAGCAGTACTTC.

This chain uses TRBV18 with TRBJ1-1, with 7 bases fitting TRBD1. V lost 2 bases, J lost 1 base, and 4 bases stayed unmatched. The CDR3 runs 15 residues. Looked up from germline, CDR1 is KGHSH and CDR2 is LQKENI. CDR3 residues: CASSPSDRANTEAFF. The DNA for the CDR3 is TGTGCCAGCTCACCATCCGACAGGGCGAACACTGAAGCTTTCTTT.

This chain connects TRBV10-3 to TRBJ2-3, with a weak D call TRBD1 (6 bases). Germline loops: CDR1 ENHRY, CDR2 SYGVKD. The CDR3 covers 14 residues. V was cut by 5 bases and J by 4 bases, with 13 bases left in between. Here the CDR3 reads CAISRQAEADTQYF. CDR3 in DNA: TGTGCCATCAGTAGACAGGCGGAGGCAGATACGCAGTATTTT.

As DNA, the CDR3 is TGTGCCAGCAGTTTGGGACAGACCTACGAGCAGTACTTC. It is translated as CASSLGQTYEQYF. This chain links TRBV28 with TRBJ2-7; 7 bases agree with TRBD1. The J segment lost 2 bases and the V segment lost 3 bases, leaving 1 base of the junction unmatched. There are 13 residues in the CDR3. CDR1 is MDHEN and CDR2 is SYDVKM in the germline V gene.

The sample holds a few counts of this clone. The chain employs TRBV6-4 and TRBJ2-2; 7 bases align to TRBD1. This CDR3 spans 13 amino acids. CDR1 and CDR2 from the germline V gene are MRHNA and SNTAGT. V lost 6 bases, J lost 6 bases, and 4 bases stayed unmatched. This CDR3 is CASSKTGAGELFF. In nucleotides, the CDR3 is TGTGCCAGCAGCAAAACAGGGGCCGGGGAGCTGTTTTTT.